This T cell receptor (beta chain) was recovered during a study of a mutant IDH1 vaccine in newly diagnosed glioma. Study outcomes and limitations: In roughly 93% of patients, immune responses induced by the vaccine occurred.

The germline V gene has CDR1 SGDLS and CDR2 YYNGEE. V was pared by 0 bases and J by 0 bases, with 8 bases between. The CDR3 contains 15 residues. With respect to this clone: Antigen: not known.

Only in-frame clones appear in the TCRdb table, and some are missing; sequencing was by immunoSEQ multiplex PCR. In the table there are approximately 41,000 clones, about four fifths of which are singletons. Time point noted: week 23, last vaccination. Vaccination comprised doses that each held 300 ug of mutant IDH1 20-mer peptide, plus topical imiquimod. The material sequenced was PBMCs, taken from a glioma patient whose treatment included an IDH1 peptide vaccine. The source of this sequence is a man in his forties or fifties with glioma. The gene calls are TRBV9 and TRBJ2-3; TRBD2 might be the D (6 bases). The CDR3, as DNA: TGTGCCAGCAGCGTAGGGACTACTAGCACAGATACGCAGTATTTT. This encodes CASSVGTTSTDTQYF.